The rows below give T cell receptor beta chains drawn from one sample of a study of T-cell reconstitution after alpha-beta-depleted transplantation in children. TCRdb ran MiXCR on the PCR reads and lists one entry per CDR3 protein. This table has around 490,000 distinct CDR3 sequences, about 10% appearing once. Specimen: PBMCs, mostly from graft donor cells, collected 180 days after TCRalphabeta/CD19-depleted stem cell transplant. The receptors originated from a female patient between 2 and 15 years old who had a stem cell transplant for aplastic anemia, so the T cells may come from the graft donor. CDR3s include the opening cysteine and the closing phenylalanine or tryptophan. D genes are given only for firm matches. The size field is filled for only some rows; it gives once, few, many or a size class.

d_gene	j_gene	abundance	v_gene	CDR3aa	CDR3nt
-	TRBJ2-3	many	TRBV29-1	CSGSRRGTDTQYF	TGCAGCGGTTCGAGACGGGGAACAGATACGCAGTATTTT
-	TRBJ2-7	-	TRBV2	CASPPIGILLYEQYF	TGTGCCAGCCCCCCAATAGGGATTCTCCTTTACGAGCAGTACTTC
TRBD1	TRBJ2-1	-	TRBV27	CASSLHFPDRGRLDDEQFF	TGTGCCAGCAGCTTGCATTTCCCGGACAGGGGGCGGCTCGACGATGAGCAGTTCTTC
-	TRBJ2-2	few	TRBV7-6	CASSPSDRPGGELFF	TGTGCCAGCAGCCCTTCGGACCGCCCCGGCGGGGAGCTGTTTTTT
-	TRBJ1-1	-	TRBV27	CASSSLGFPNTEAFF	TGTGCCAGCAGTTCCCTAGGATTTCCGAACACTGAAGCTTTCTTT
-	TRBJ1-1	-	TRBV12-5	CASGLVQTAMAEAFF	TGTGCTAGTGGTTTGGTCCAGACGGCGATGGCTGAAGCTTTCTTT
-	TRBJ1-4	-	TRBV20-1	CSAKRTDRRTNEKLFF	TGCAGTGCAAAAAGGACAGACAGGAGGACTAATGAAAAACTGTTTTTT
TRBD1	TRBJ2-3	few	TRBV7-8	CASSPQGRTGADTQYF	TGTGCCAGCAGCCCCCAAGGACGGACAGGGGCAGATACGCAGTATTTT
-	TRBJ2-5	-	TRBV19	CASSIDRGSFRQETQYF	TGTGCCAGTAGTATAGATCGGGGTAGCTTCAGGCAAGAGACCCAGTACTTC
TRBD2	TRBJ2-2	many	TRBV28	CASRGTTVTGELFF	TGTGCCAGCAGAGGGACTACCGTCACCGGGGAGCTGTTTTTT
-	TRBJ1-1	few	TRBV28	CASSLPGQAFF	TGTGCCAGCAGTTTGCCAGGGCAGGCTTTCTTT
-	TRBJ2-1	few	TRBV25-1	CASSGPGLSYNEQFF	TGTGCCAGCAGTGGTCCGGGACTCTCTTACAATGAGCAGTTCTTC
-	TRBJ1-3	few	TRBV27	CASSMGNTIYF	TGTGCCAGCAGTATGGGAAACACCATATATTTT
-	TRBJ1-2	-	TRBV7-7	CASSLPTGGYGYTF	TGTGCCAGCAGCTTACCCACCGGGGGCTATGGCTACACCTTC
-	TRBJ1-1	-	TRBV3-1	CASSQGARTTEAFF	TGTGCCAGCAGCCAGGGGGCGAGGACCACTGAAGCTTTCTTT
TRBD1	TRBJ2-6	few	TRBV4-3	CASSQRQGFSGANVLTF	TGCGCCAGCAGCCAGAGACAGGGATTCTCTGGGGCCAACGTCCTGACTTTC
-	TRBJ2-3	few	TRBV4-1	CASSETGLLTDTQYF	TGCGCCAGCAGCGAGACCGGGCTACTCACAGATACGCAGTATTTT
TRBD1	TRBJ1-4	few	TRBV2	CATRTGSEKLFF	TGTGCCACCAGGACAGGGAGTGAAAAACTGTTTTTT
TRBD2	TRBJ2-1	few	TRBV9	CASSVGVSGIEQFF	TGTGCCAGCAGCGTAGGTGTTAGCGGGATTGAGCAGTTCTTC
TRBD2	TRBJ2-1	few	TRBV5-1	CASRKREYSYNEQFF	TGCGCCAGCCGAAAGCGGGAGTACTCCTACAATGAGCAGTTCTTC
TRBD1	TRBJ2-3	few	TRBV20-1	CSADREDTQYF	TGCAGTGCGGACAGGGAAGATACGCAGTATTTT
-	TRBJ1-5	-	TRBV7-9	CASSTPGGNQPQHF	TGTGCCAGCAGCACACCAGGTGGGAATCAGCCCCAGCATTTT
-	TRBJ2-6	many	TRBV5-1	CASSFLIGGAGANVLTF	TGCGCCAGCAGCTTTTTGATAGGGGGTGCTGGGGCCAACGTCCTGACTTTC
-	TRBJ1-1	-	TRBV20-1	CSARGAQGYTEAFF	TGCAGTGCTAGAGGTGCACAGGGTTACACTGAAGCTTTCTTT
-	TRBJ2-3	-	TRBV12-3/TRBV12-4	CASSLVGLRVDTQYF	TGTGCCAGCAGTTTAGTCGGTCTAAGGGTAGATACGCAGTATTTT
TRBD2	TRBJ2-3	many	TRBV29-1	CSVLPSGSSTDTQYF	TGCAGCGTTCTTCCTAGCGGGTCTAGCACAGATACGCAGTATTTT
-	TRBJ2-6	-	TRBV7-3	CASGRPGSGANVLTF	TGTGCCAGCGGAAGACCAGGCTCTGGGGCCAACGTCCTGACTTTC
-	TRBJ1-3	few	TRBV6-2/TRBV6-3	CASSDRVYAGNTIYF	TGTGCCAGCAGCGACCGGGTCTACGCCGGAAACACCATATATTTT
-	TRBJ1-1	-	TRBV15	CATSLFEAEAFF	TGTGCCACCAGCCTATTCGAGGCTGAAGCTTTCTTT
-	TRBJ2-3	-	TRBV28	CASSLGGLAVDTQYF	TGTGCCAGCAGTTTAGGGGGGCTAGCGGTCGATACGCAGTATTTT
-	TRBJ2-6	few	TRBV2	CASKPGHTSGANVLTF	TGTGCCAGCAAACCGGGACATACCTCTGGGGCCAACGTCCTGACTTTC
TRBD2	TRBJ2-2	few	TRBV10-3	CATRAAGEGTGELFF	TGTGCCACCCGAGCGGCGGGAGAAGGAACCGGGGAGCTGTTTTTT
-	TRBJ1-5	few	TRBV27	CASSTAGTEQPQHF	TGTGCCAGCAGTACCGCCGGGACCGAACAGCCCCAGCATTTT
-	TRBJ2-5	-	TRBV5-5	CASSLDRAAYPQETQYF	TGTGCCAGCAGCTTGGACAGGGCGGCCTACCCCCAAGAGACCCAGTACTTC
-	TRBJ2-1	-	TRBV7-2	CASSFTATSSYNEQFF	TGTGCCAGCAGCTTCACGGCGACTAGCTCCTACAATGAGCAGTTCTTC
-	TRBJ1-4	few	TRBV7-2	CASSLAPYRVGTEKLFF	TGTGCCAGCAGCTTAGCCCCCTACAGGGTCGGCACTGAAAAACTGTTTTTT
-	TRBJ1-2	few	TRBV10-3	CAISESDSSFYGYTF	TGTGCCATCAGTGAGTCGGACAGTAGCTTTTATGGCTACACCTTC
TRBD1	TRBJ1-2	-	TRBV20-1	CSAIPILFGIARDSYGYTF	TGCAGTGCTATACCCATTCTTTTTGGCATCGCCCGGGACAGCTATGGCTACACCTTC
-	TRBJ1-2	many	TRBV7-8	CASSLRSVRLSTNYGYTF	TGTGCCAGCAGCTTACGTAGTGTCAGGCTTTCTACTAACTATGGCTACACCTTC
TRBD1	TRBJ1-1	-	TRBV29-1	CSADRASDTEAFF	TGCAGCGCCGACAGGGCCTCCGACACTGAAGCTTTCTTT
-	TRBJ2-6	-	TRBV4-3	CASSQDPRTAGANGLTF	TGCGCCAGCAGCCAAGACCCCAGGACAGCTGGGGCCAACGGCCTGACTTTC
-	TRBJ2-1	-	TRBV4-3	CASSHSGYSYNEQFF	TGCGCCAGCAGCCATAGCGGCTACTCCTACAATGAGCAGTTCTTC
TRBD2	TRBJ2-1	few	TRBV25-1	CASTPGLAVPQFF	TGTGCCAGCACCCCGGGACTAGCGGTTCCGCAGTTCTTC
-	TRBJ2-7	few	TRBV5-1	CASSPVSLSGRESYEQYF	TGCGCCAGCAGCCCGGTTAGCTTGTCCGGACGGGAATCCTACGAGCAGTACTTC
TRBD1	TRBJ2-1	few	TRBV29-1	CSVATGVEQFF	TGCAGCGTCGCGACAGGGGTTGAGCAGTTCTTC
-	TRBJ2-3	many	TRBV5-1	CASSLDSPLTDTQYF	TGCGCCAGCAGCTTGGACAGCCCCCTCACAGATACGCAGTATTTT
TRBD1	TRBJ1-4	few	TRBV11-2	CASSFGYHRGSLNEKLFF	TGTGCCAGCAGCTTCGGATACCACAGGGGGTCCCTTAATGAAAAACTGTTTTTT
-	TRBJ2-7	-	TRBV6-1	CASTLILGDQQYF	TGTGCCAGCACCTTAATATTGGGTGACCAGCAGTACTTC
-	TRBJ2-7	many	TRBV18	CASSPALSYEQYF	TGTGCCAGCTCACCGGCGCTCTCCTACGAGCAGTACTTC
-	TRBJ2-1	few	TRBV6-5	CASSYSGYNEQFF	TGTGCCAGCAGTTACTCGGGGTACAATGAGCAGTTCTTC
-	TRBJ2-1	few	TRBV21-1	CASSTGDRKNEQFF	TGTGCCAGCAGCACTGGGGACAGGAAAAATGAGCAGTTCTTC
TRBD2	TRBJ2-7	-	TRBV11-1	CASSLGLDPDICYEQYF	TGTGCCAGCAGCCTCGGACTAGATCCAGACATCTGCTACGAGCAGTACTTC
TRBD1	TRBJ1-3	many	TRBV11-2	CASSRTGTGNTIYF	TGTGCCAGCAGCCGGACAGGGACTGGAAACACCATATATTTT
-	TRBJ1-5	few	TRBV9	CASRARANQPQHF	TGTGCCAGCAGGGCGAGGGCCAATCAGCCCCAGCATTTT
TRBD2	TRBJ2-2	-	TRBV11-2	CASSFRTSGSAGELFF	TGTGCCAGCAGCTTCAGGACTAGCGGGAGTGCCGGGGAGCTGTTTTTT
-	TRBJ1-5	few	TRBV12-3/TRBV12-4	CASSLALMVGQGNQPQHF	TGTGCCAGCAGTTTAGCGCTCATGGTTGGGCAGGGAAATCAGCCCCAGCATTTT
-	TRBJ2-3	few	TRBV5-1	CASSQGQLTDTQYF	TGCGCCAGCAGCCAGGGACAACTCACAGATACGCAGTATTTT